Below, 2 T cell receptor beta chains from the same sample are listed, as sequenced in a study of spatial heterogeneity in lung cancer. Time point here: sample taken at primary tumor resection. TCRdb re-analysed the 5' RACE reads in MiXCR, keeping a single row per CDR3 protein. This table has 90,000 to 95,000 distinct CDR3 sequences, over 9.5% appearing once. The source material was PBMCs, sampled at surgery. Receptors originate from a male donor with early-stage non-small cell lung cancer.

The gene calls are TRBV5-1 and TRBJ2-3; D uncertain. Trimming shortened V by 0 bases and J by 3 bases, and 8 bases separated the two germline ends. Germline loops: CDR1 SGHRS, CDR2 YFSETQ. This CDR3 is 14 amino acids long. Here the CDR3 DNA reads TGCGCCAGCAGCTTGGAACTCGGGACAGATACGCAGTATTTT. Its protein is CASSLELGTDTQYF.

The chain's CDR3 is CASSLTRDRYYEQYF. In nucleotides, the CDR3 is TGTGCCAGCAGCCTGACGAGGGACCGATACTACGAGCAGTACTTC. This chain uses TRBV7-9 with TRBJ2-7; D may correspond to TRBD1 or TRBD2 (5 bases each). Trimming took 5 bases from V and 3 from J, leaving 17 bases between them. Germline loops: CDR1 SEHNR, CDR2 FQNEAQ (reference sequence). The CDR3 covers 15 residues.